This T cell receptor beta chain emerged from a study of blood T cell repertoires in COVID-19. In the study overall: Samples of COVID-19 (acute and convalescent) were obtained from the United States, Italy and Spain. PBMCs, B-cell-depleted T cells, or T cells were the source of the cDNA or gDNA that made up the material.

Source study methods: How many nucleated cells were present was estimated from reference gene primer amplification. The repertoire was sequenced with immunoSEQ multiplex PCR; TCRdb's copy has only in-frame clones and lacks some. V and J calls and clone size are as listed in that table; D and trimming were resolved from the DNA. The profile shows roughly 230,000 clones, 84% of them singletons. The CDR3 sequence is 13 residues long. J lost 7 bases, V lost 6 bases, and 5 bases had no gene match. The sample comprised peripheral blood. The TCR sequence derives from a man between 50 and 59 years old with acute or convalescent COVID-19. J is TRBJ1-2 and V is TRBV12-3 or TRBV12-4, with TRBD1 matching 10 bases. DNA of the CDR3: TGTGCCAGCAGCAAGACAGGGGGCGGTGGCTACACCTTC. Its translation: CASSKTGGGGYTF.